A single sample gave rise to the 9 T cell receptor beta chains below, sequenced in a study of CD8+ T cells in alopecia areata. Sequencing used cDNA as its template, made by extracting RNA and reverse transcribing it. The table came from immunoSEQ multiplex PCR; TCRdb's copy has only in-frame clones and leaves some out. The sample yields around 65,000 clones, about 44% seen once. Sequencing was performed on CD8+ T cells sorted from blood, taken at week 0. The receptors stem from a human donor with alopecia areata.

The CDR3 loop is CASSFFPEAKEETQYF. CDR3 nucleotides: TGTGCCAGCAGCTTTTTTCCAGAGGCGAAGGAGGAGACCCAGTACTTC. The chain joins TRBV7-8 to TRBJ2-5; unclear D gene. V lost 3 bases and J 5 bases, leaving 19 bases between the germline ends. Germline values: CDR1 SGHVS, CDR2 FQNEAQ. The CDR3 spans 16 residues.

The V and J genes are TRBV11-2 and TRBJ2-7; 14 nucleotides line up with TRBD2. This CDR3 is 15 amino acids long. Germline lookup yields CDR1 SGHAT and CDR2 FQNNGV. The V segment lost 5 bases and the J segment 4 bases; nucleotides outside the gene matches: 4. The CDR3: CASSPGTSGSYEQYF. CDR3 DNA: TGTGCCAGCAGCCCTGGGACTAGCGGGAGTTACGAGCAGTACTTC. The variable domain in full, completed from reference TRBV11-2 and TRBJ2-7, reads EAGVAQSPRYKIIEKRQSVAFWCNPISGHATLYWYQQILGQGPKLLIQFQNNGVVDDSQLPKDRFSAERLKGVDSTLKIQPAKLEDSAVYLCASSPGTSGSYEQYFGPGTRLTVT.

The rearrangement links TRBV21-1 to TRBJ1-2. TRBV21-1 is a pseudogene segment. The CDR3 spans 15 residues. CDR3 sequence (DNA): TGTGCCAGCAGCTCCGGGGGGGCGGGCTGCTATGGCTACACCTTC. It encodes CASSSGGAGCYGYTF.

V and J are TRBV7-9 and TRBJ2-7; D may correspond to TRBD1 or TRBD2 (5 bases each). Looked up from germline, CDR1 is SEHNR and CDR2 is FQNEAQ (reference sequence). The CDR3 is 15 amino acids. Trimming removed 5 bases at V and 3 bases at J, with 17 bases between. CDR3 residues: CASSPPLVGDYEQYF. The CDR3 DNA reads as TGTGCCAGCAGCCCCCCATTGGTGGGGGACTACGAGCAGTACTTC.

The J gene is TRBJ2-5, the V gene TRBV4-1; 9 nucleotides agree with TRBD1. The CDR3 runs 17 residues. CDR1 is MGHRA and CDR2 is YSYEKL in the germline V gene. The trim removed 1 base at V and 2 bases at J, leaving 8 bases unmatched. DNA for the CDR3: TGCGCCAGCAGCCAAGGTCCTGGACAGGGGAGGCAAGAGACCCAGTACTTC. The encoded protein is CASSQGPGQGRQETQYF.

The CDR3 DNA reads TGCGCCAGCAGCTCGTCAAGGGGCTACGAGCAGTACTTC. Protein sequence: CASSSSRGYEQYF. This chain connects TRBV4-1 to TRBJ2-7; D is possibly TRBD1 (5 bases). Germline V gene sequence: CDR1 MGHRA, CDR2 YSYEKL. The CDR3 contains 13 residues. Trimming left V 5 bases short and J 3 bases short, with 11 bases between.

This clone was detected a few times. V and J are TRBV2 and TRBJ1-1; no reliable D call. The CDR3 has 13 amino acids. The germline gives CDR1 SNHLY, CDR2 FYNNEI. V was trimmed by 3 bases and J by 14 bases, leaving 19 bases between them. DNA for the CDR3: TGTGCCAGCAGTGAGTGGCGGGAACTAGCCCGCTTCTTT. The encoded protein is CASSEWRELARFF.

CDR3 in DNA: TGTGCCATCAGCAGGACAGGGAGCTCCTACGAGCAGTACTTC. This sequence encodes CAISRTGSSYEQYF. The chain joins TRBV10-3 to TRBJ2-7; 8 bases map to TRBD1. J lost 0 bases, V lost 6 bases, and 4 bases had no gene match. Germline assignment: CDR1 ENHRY and CDR2 SYGVKD. This CDR3 has 14 amino acids.

CDR3 region: CASSIRTGNEQFF. The CDR3 DNA reads as TGCGCCAGCAGCATTCGGACAGGTAATGAGCAGTTCTTC. This chain links TRBV5-1 with TRBJ2-1; 7 bases line up with TRBD1. Germline V gene sequence: CDR1 SGHRS, CDR2 YFSETQ. Unmatched junction bases numbered 5, after V lost 4 bases and J lost 7 bases. This CDR3 has 13 amino acids.